The 31 T cell receptor beta chains listed next were all sequenced from one sample in a study of CD8 T cells in ankylosing spondylitis. One entry per CDR3 protein results from TCRdb running MiXCR on the 5' RACE reads. The table lists some 270,000 distinct CDR3 sequences, roughly a third of them singletons. The sequenced sample consisted of blood, either unsorted or a sorted T cell fraction (not recorded which). The receptor set was obtained from a male donor with ankylosing spondylitis or in good health (not recorded which).

The genes are TRBV12-3 or TRBV12-4 and TRBJ1-2, with D tentatively TRBD1 (5 bases). The CDR3 is made up of 13 amino acids. V was clipped by 5 bases and J by 3 bases, with 10 bases between them. Here the CDR3 reads CASSPGLYYGYTF. CDR3 sequence (DNA): TGTGCCAGCAGTCCGGGGCTGTACTATGGCTACACCTTC.

This clonotype was counted ten times or more. The rearrangement uses TRBV6-5 and TRBJ2-1, with D possibly being TRBD2 (5 bases). Germline V gene lookup returns CDR1 MNHEY and CDR2 SVGAGI. There are 11 residues in the CDR3. The V gene lost 5 bases and the J gene lost 8 bases, with 7 bases spanning the gap. DNA for the CDR3: TGTGCCAGCAGTAGGCGGGATGAGCAGTTCTTC. It translates to CASSRRDEQFF.

This chain uses TRBV20-1 with TRBJ1-6; no definite D call. The CDR3 is 14 residues long. V was cut by 3 bases and J by 9 bases, with 15 bases left in between. Germline CDR1 and CDR2: DFQATT and SNEGSKA (reference sequence). The CDR3 protein is CSASPDIPSSPLHF. The CDR3 DNA reads as TGCAGTGCTAGTCCCGACATCCCGAGTTCACCCCTCCACTTT.

The chain couples TRBV5-1 to TRBJ2-5, with D perhaps TRBD1 (5 bases). CDR1 SGHRS and CDR2 YFSETQ come from the germline V gene. The CDR3 covers 15 residues. Trimming shortened V by 0 bases and J by 3 bases, and 12 bases separated the two germline ends. The DNA for the CDR3 is TGCGCCAGCAGCTTGGTGAAGGGGCAGGAAGAGACCCAGTACTTC. It specifies CASSLVKGQEETQYF. The whole variable domain, remainder taken from reference TRBV5-1 and TRBJ2-5, is KAGVTQTPRYLIKTRGQQVTLSCSPISGHRSVSWYQQTPGQGLQFLFEYFSETQRNKGNFPGRFSGRQFSNSRSEMNVSTLELGDSALYLCASSLVKGQEETQYFGPGTRLLVL.

This clonotype was seen ten or more times. The chain carries TRBV20-1 and TRBJ2-7; D may match TRBD1 or TRBD2 (6 bases each). Germline V lookup: CDR1 DFQATT, CDR2 SNEGSKA (reference sequence). The CDR3 covers 13 residues. V was cut by 2 bases and J by 0 bases, with 8 bases left in between. The CDR3 DNA follows: TGCAGTGCTAGAAAGGGGGGCTCCTACGAGCAGTACTTC. Translation: CSARKGGSYEQYF.

The chain uses TRBV7-2 and TRBJ2-5; no clear D gene. The CDR3 loop spans 11 amino acids. V shed 5 bases and J shed 7 bases, with 8 bases lying between them. Per the germline V gene, CDR1 is SGHTA and CDR2 is FQGNSA. The CDR3 sequence: CASSQVGTQYF. DNA of the CDR3: TGTGCCAGCAGCCAAGTGGGGACCCAGTACTTC. Based on the CDR3 plus reference TRBV7-2 and TRBJ2-5, the full variable domain is GAGVSQSPSNKVTEKGKDVELRCDPISGHTALYWYRQSLGQGLEFLIYFQGNSAPDKSGLPSDRFSAERTGGSVSTLTIQRTQQEDSAVYLCASSQVGTQYFGPGTRLLVL.

This clonotype has only a few counts. V usage is TRBV10-2 and J usage is TRBJ1-1; possibly TRBD1 for D (5 bases). V lost 6 bases, J lost 1 base, and 21 bases lay in between. Germline-derived CDR1 and CDR2 are WSHSY and SAAADI. The CDR3 extends over 17 amino acids. CDR3 DNA: TGCGCCAGCAGCAATTTGAAGGGGTACATGCAGAACACTGAAGCTTTCTTT. Its translation is CASSNLKGYMQNTEAFF.

The V and J genes are TRBV5-5 and TRBJ2-5; 7 nucleotides align to TRBD1. This CDR3 is 15 amino acids long. The germline V gene encodes CDR1 SGHKS and CDR2 YYEKEE (reference sequence). The V and J ends lost 2 bases and 3 bases, in that order; junction bases with no gene match: 7. The CDR3 spells CASSFGLGTEETQYF. As DNA, the CDR3 is TGTGCCAGCAGCTTTGGGTTGGGGACAGAAGAGACCCAGTACTTC.

This clonotype was counted only a few times. The chain couples TRBV20-1 to TRBJ2-7; weak D call: TRBD1 (6 bases). CDR3 length: 13 residues. Trimming took 6 bases from V and 3 from J, leaving 15 bases between them. Germline CDR1 DFQATT, CDR2 SNEGSKA (reference sequence). The CDR3 is CSAPQGIGYEQYF. The CDR3 nucleotides read TGCAGTGCCCCACAGGGAATTGGCTACGAGCAGTACTTC.

J is TRBJ2-2 and V is TRBV6-1; 9 bases fit TRBD2. The V gene end was trimmed by 6 bases and the J gene end by 4 bases; junction bases not matched to a gene: 3. The length of the CDR3 is 14 residues. Germline loops: CDR1 MNHNS, CDR2 SASEGT. The CDR3 nucleotides read TGTGCCAGCAGACGACTAGCGGCCACCGGGGAGCTGTTTTTT. Its translation: CASRRLAATGELFF.

This clonotype was counted only a few times. J is TRBJ2-5 and V is TRBV9; D is ambiguous. The CDR3 spans 14 residues. With 5 bases removed from V and 4 bases from J, the gap between germline ends came to 15 bases. Germline values: CDR1 SGDLS, CDR2 YYNGEE. CDR3 DNA: TGTGCCAGCAGTGCTACAGAGATTCTAGAGACCCAGTACTTC. This sequence encodes CASSATEILETQYF.

The rearrangement uses TRBV20-1 and TRBJ2-3; weak D call: TRBD1 (8 bases). Trimming removed 6 bases at V and 1 base at J, with 11 bases between. The CDR3 consists of 13 residues. The germline gives CDR1 DFQATT, CDR2 SNEGSKA (reference sequence). The CDR3 region has the DNA TGCAGTGCAGCGGGACAGGGCACAGATACGCAGTATTTT. Translation: CSAAGQGTDTQYF.

This clonotype came up a few times. The rearrangement links TRBV5-5 to TRBJ2-1, with 9 bases identical to TRBD1. Unmatched junction bases numbered 4, after V lost 4 bases and J lost 2 bases. Looked up from germline, CDR1 is SGHKS and CDR2 is YYEKEE (reference sequence). This CDR3 contains 15 residues. The CDR3 sequence: CASSVGQGTYNEQFF. CDR3 in DNA: TGTGCCAGCAGCGTGGGACAGGGCACCTACAATGAGCAGTTCTTC.

The V call is TRBV15, the J call TRBJ2-3, with a possible D match to TRBD1 (6 bases). Trimming stripped 0 bases from V and 4 bases from J, with 11 bases between. The CDR3 is 15 amino acids. Germline V lookup: CDR1 LNHNV, CDR2 YYDKDF (reference sequence). The CDR3 nucleotides read TGTGCCACCAGCAGAGACACAGGGAGCCCAGATACGCAGTATTTT. Translating gives CATSRDTGSPDTQYF.

This clonotype was observed at least ten times. The J gene is TRBJ2-1, the V gene TRBV7-2; 7 bases agree with TRBD1. Trimming removed 5 bases from V and 4 bases from J; junction bases left unmatched: 5. CDR3 length: 14 residues. The germline V gene has CDR1 SGHTA and CDR2 FQGNSA. CDR3 sequence reads: CASSQGQIYNEQFF. The CDR3 DNA reads as TGTGCCAGCAGCCAGGGACAGATTTACAATGAGCAGTTCTTC.

V usage is TRBV4-2 and J usage is TRBJ2-2, with D maybe TRBD1 (6 bases). The CDR3 runs to 14 residues. Per the germline V gene, CDR1 is LGHNA and CDR2 is YNFKEQ. Trimming shortened V by 3 bases and J by 6 bases, and 11 bases separated the two germline ends. The CDR3 DNA reads TGTGCCAGCAGCCAGGCAGGGGTTTCCGGGGAGCTGTTTTTT. Its protein product is CASSQAGVSGELFF.

A few counts support this clonotype. The chain uses TRBV12-3 or TRBV12-4 and TRBJ1-4; maybe TRBD1 (5 bases). The CDR3 sequence is 15 residues long. Deletions cut 3 bases from V and 6 bases from J, with 14 bases between. The CDR3 region has the DNA TGTGCCAGCAGTTTTAGGCAGGGAATGGATGAAAAACTGTTTTTT. Translated, it gives CASSFRQGMDEKLFF.

This clonotype was counted a few times. The CDR3 bases are TGCAGTGGGTCCCCGAGCTACGAGCAGTACTTC. Its protein is CSGSPSYEQYF. J is TRBJ2-7 and V is TRBV20-1; no reliable D call. This CDR3 has 11 residues. Trimming shortened V by 7 bases and J by 3 bases, and 10 bases separated the two germline ends. Germline assignment: CDR1 DFQATT and CDR2 SNEGSKA (reference sequence).

The chain joins TRBV27 to TRBJ2-3, with 7 bases lining up with TRBD1. The CDR3 consists of 13 residues. J lost 6 bases, V lost 8 bases, and 8 bases had no gene match. Germline CDR1 reads MNHEY; CDR2 reads SMNVEV (reference sequence). In DNA form, the CDR3 reads TGTGCCAGCTCGGACAGGCCGGGGGATACGCAGTATTTT. Amino acids: CASSDRPGDTQYF.

The rearrangement uses TRBV20-1 and TRBJ1-1; D is unresolved. Germline lookup yields CDR1 DFQATT and CDR2 SNEGSKA (reference sequence). Trimming took off 5 bases at V and 0 bases at J, with 10 bases between the two ends. CDR3 length: 13 amino acids. CDR3 amino acids: CSAFQRLNTEAFF. The CDR3 DNA reads TGCAGTGCTTTCCAACGGCTGAACACTGAAGCTTTCTTT.

V and J are TRBV9 and TRBJ2-3; 8 bases are a match to TRBD1. Germline CDR1 SGDLS, CDR2 YYNGEE. The CDR3 is 14 residues long. The V gene end was trimmed by 4 bases and the J gene end by 4 bases; junction bases not matched to a gene: 5. CDR3 bases: TGTGCCAGCAGCTCCAGGGGGCTGGCAGATACGCAGTATTTT. It yields the protein CASSSRGLADTQYF. Based on the CDR3 plus reference TRBV9 and TRBJ2-3, the full variable domain is DSGVTQTPKHLITATGQRVTLRCSPRSGDLSVYWYQQSLDQGLQFLIQYYNGEERAKGNILERFSAQQFPDLHSELNLSSLELGDSALYFCASSSRGLADTQYFGPGTRLTVL.

This clonotype showed up just a few times. V gene TRBV29-1 combines with J gene TRBJ2-1; 7 bases map to TRBD2. This CDR3 is 17 amino acids long. Trimming removed 2 bases from V and 0 bases from J; junction bases left unmatched: 10. The V gene's germline CDR1 is SQVTM and CDR2 ANQGSEA. The CDR3 reads CSVETTLALSSYNEQFF. In nucleotides, the CDR3 is TGCAGCGTTGAAACGACACTAGCGTTGAGCTCCTACAATGAGCAGTTCTTC.

This chain joins TRBV20-1 and TRBJ2-7; perhaps TRBD1 as D (5 bases). The CDR3 totals 11 residues. The V end lost 6 bases, the J end lost 5 bases, and 11 bases lay between the germline ends. The V gene's germline CDR1 is DFQATT and CDR2 SNEGSKA (reference sequence). The DNA for the CDR3 is TGCAGTGCCACCTCAGGGAACGAGCAGTACTTC. It yields the protein CSATSGNEQYF.

The rearrangement links TRBV29-1 to TRBJ2-4, with 7 bases aligning to TRBD1. V shed 7 bases, J shed 4 bases, and the junction held 10 bases outside the gene matches. From germline, CDR1 is SQVTM and CDR2 ANQGSEA. The CDR3 has 14 amino acids. The CDR3 here is CSAGDRVGKNIQYF. In nucleotides, the CDR3 is TGCAGCGCCGGAGACAGGGTTGGGAAAAACATTCAGTACTTC.

Here the CDR3 DNA reads TGTGCCAGCAGTCACCGGGACAGGGTATGGGCGGGCAATCAGCCCCAGCATTTT. Translated, it gives CASSHRDRVWAGNQPQHF. This chain connects TRBV12-3 or TRBV12-4 to TRBJ1-5; 9 positions agree with TRBD1. This CDR3 region has 18 residues. The ends lost 5 bases at V and 2 bases at J; junction bases unmatched: 13.

This rearrangement joins TRBV28 to TRBJ1-5; D ambiguous. Per germline, CDR1 MDHEN and CDR2 SYDVKM. CDR3 size: 16 residues. V was cut by 2 bases and J by 3 bases, with 14 bases left in between. CDR3: CASSLGGSGDNQPQHF. CDR3 sequence (DNA): TGTGCCAGCAGTTTAGGTGGTTCCGGAGACAATCAGCCCCAGCATTTT.

This clonotype turned up a few times. The V call is TRBV29-1, the J call TRBJ1-1; D is perhaps TRBD1 (5 bases). This CDR3 spans 13 amino acids. Germline assignment: CDR1 SQVTM and CDR2 ANQGSEA. V was cut by 1 base and J by 6 bases, with 12 bases left in between. The chain's CDR3 is CSVEVAGQAEAFF. CDR3 DNA sequence: TGCAGCGTTGAAGTGGCAGGGCAGGCTGAAGCTTTCTTT.

The chain employs TRBV5-6 and TRBJ2-1; D is possibly TRBD1 (5 bases). Germline V gene sequence: CDR1 SGHDT, CDR2 YYEEEE. The ends were cut back, 0 bases at V and 11 bases at J, with 6 bases in the middle. This CDR3 comprises 11 residues. Here the CDR3 reads CASSLGTQQFF. DNA for the CDR3: TGTGCCAGCAGCTTGGGGACACAGCAGTTCTTC.

The rearrangement joins TRBV7-9 to TRBJ1-1; D possibly corresponds to TRBD1 (5 bases). V lost 3 bases and J 0 bases, leaving 11 bases between the germline ends. Germline lookup yields CDR1 SEHNR and CDR2 FQNEAQ (reference sequence). The CDR3 has 15 amino acids. CDR3 DNA sequence: TGTGCCAGCAGCTTTGGGGGGGAGGTGAACACTGAAGCTTTCTTT. Amino acids: CASSFGGEVNTEAFF.

The V and J genes are TRBV6-1 and TRBJ2-5; D may match TRBD1 or TRBD2 (6 bases each). The CDR3 sequence is 14 residues long. Trimming stripped 7 bases from V and 4 bases from J, with 16 bases between. Germline CDR1 MNHNS, CDR2 SASEGT. DNA of the CDR3: TGTGCCAGCACTCCAAGGGGGGTGTCAGAGACCCAGTACTTC. This encodes CASTPRGVSETQYF.

This clonotype was counted between two and nine times. V and J are TRBV5-6 and TRBJ2-7, with 8 bases aligning to TRBD1. Germline loops: CDR1 SGHDT, CDR2 YYEEEE. Losses at the gene ends were 4 bases for V and 2 bases for J; bases not matched to a gene: 2. CDR3 length equals 13 residues. The CDR3 coding sequence is TGTGCCAGCAGCCGGGACAGGCCCTACGAGCAGTACTTC. It is translated as CASSRDRPYEQYF.